The 13 T cell receptor beta chains in this list originate from one sample, sequenced in a study of blood T cell repertoires in COVID-19. Using immunoSEQ multiplex PCR, the repertoire was profiled, and TCRdb retains in-frame clones only, with some absent. The sample includes 300,000 to 500,000 clones, approximately 90% of them seen just once. Sequencing was performed on PBMCs or T cells enriched from blood (not recorded which). Receptor source: a woman aged 25-40 years with acute COVID-19.

The chain combines TRBV4-1 with TRBJ1-2, with D possibly matching TRBD1 (5 bases). CDR1 and CDR2 (germline): MGHRA, YSYEKL. The CDR3 length is 14 residues. V was trimmed by 0 bases and J by 4 bases, leaving 9 bases between them. The CDR3 sequence is CASSQEEGLYGYTF. CDR3 nucleotide sequence: TGCGCCAGCAGCCAAGAGGAGGGGCTCTATGGCTACACCTTC.

In DNA form, the CDR3 reads TGTGCCAGCAGCTTGACAGGACTCACCTACGAGCAGTACTTC. Amino acid sequence: CASSLTGLTYEQYF. This rearrangement joins TRBV7-8 to TRBJ2-7, with TRBD1 as a possible D gene (6 bases). Germline V lookup: CDR1 SGHVS, CDR2 FQNEAQ. Trimming removed 3 bases at V and 2 bases at J, with 11 bases between. The CDR3 sequence is 14 residues long.

The rearrangement joins TRBV7-2 to TRBJ2-5; 14 bases match TRBD2. V lost 4 bases, J lost 13 bases, and 11 bases stayed unmatched. The CDR3 is 15 residues long. Looked up from germline, CDR1 is SGHTA and CDR2 is FQGNSA. The CDR3 DNA is TGTGCCAGCAGCTCGGGACTAGCGGGGGCCACGAATCCGTACTTC. It is translated as CASSSGLAGATNPYF.

The CDR3 reads CATEDRDTNTEAFF. In nucleotides, the CDR3 is TGTGCCACAGAAGACAGGGATACGAACACTGAAGCTTTCTTT. The chain combines TRBV10-3 with TRBJ1-1; 7 bases fit TRBD1. After removal of 10 bases from V and 1 base from J, the junction contained 9 bases not matched to a gene. The CDR3 has 14 amino acids. Germline-derived CDR1 and CDR2 are ENHRY and SYGVKD.

The chain has TRBV7-3 and TRBJ2-1; D ambiguous. This CDR3 is built from 13 residues. Trimming left V 5 bases short and J 3 bases short, with 8 bases between. Germline CDR1 reads SGHTA; CDR2 reads FQGTGA. This CDR3 is CASSPTYYNEQFF. The CDR3 DNA reads TGTGCCAGCAGCCCGACTTACTACAATGAGCAGTTCTTC.

The gene calls are TRBV5-3 and TRBJ1-1; D is uncertain. TRBV5-3 is marked as an open reading frame, function uncertain. This CDR3 has 12 amino acids. With 1 base removed from V and 8 bases from J, the gap between germline ends came to 9 bases. The CDR3 DNA sequence: TGTGCCAGAAGCTTGTTAGTAAACGAAGCTTTCTTT. It is translated as CARSLLVNEAFF.

This chain joins TRBV6-6 and TRBJ2-7; D remains ambiguous. The CDR3 covers 15 residues. Germline loops: CDR1 MNHNY, CDR2 SVGAGI (reference sequence). V dropped 1 base and J dropped 4 bases, with 14 bases sitting between them. The CDR3 region has the DNA TGTGCCAGCAGTTACTTGTATTCCGCCCGGTACGAGCAGTACTTC. Translation: CASSYLYSARYEQYF.

The rearrangement uses TRBV4-3 and TRBJ1-2; possible D gene TRBD1, 5 bases. Germline V gene sequence: CDR1 LGHNA, CDR2 YSLEER. The CDR3 is 14 amino acids. V was cut by 0 bases and J by 8 bases, with 13 bases left in between. The CDR3 spells CASSQDIDSGGYTF. CDR3 in DNA: TGCGCCAGCAGCCAAGACATAGACAGTGGCGGCTACACCTTC.

V is TRBV7-2 and J is TRBJ1-1, with 9 bases aligning to TRBD1. Trimming removed 5 bases from V and 5 bases from J; junction bases left unmatched: 9. The CDR3 extends over 15 amino acids. CDR1 and CDR2 from the germline V gene are SGHTA and FQGNSA. The CDR3 sequence is CASSKNRGLSTEAFF. CDR3 nucleotide sequence: TGTGCCAGCAGCAAAAACAGGGGGCTGAGTACTGAAGCTTTCTTT.

The rearrangement joins TRBV6-2 or TRBV6-3 to TRBJ1-5; D unresolved. The CDR3 has 18 residues. V lost 1 base and J 2 bases, leaving 18 bases between the germline ends. Looked up from germline, CDR1 is MNHEY and CDR2 is SVGEGT. The CDR3, as DNA: TGTGCCAGCAGTTACTGGGGAGTCGAGGGATTCGGCAATCAGCCCCAGCATTTT. Residues: CASSYWGVEGFGNQPQHF.

There are a few counts of this clone. CDR3 region: CARSLGRDQPQHF. DNA for the CDR3: TGTGCCAGAAGCTTAGGCAGGGATCAGCCCCAGCATTTT. The chain combines TRBV5-3 with TRBJ1-5, with D maybe TRBD1 (5 bases). TRBV5-3 is labeled an ORF, and its function is uncertain. V dropped 2 bases and J dropped 5 bases, with 8 bases sitting between them. The CDR3 is made up of 13 amino acids.

The chain carries TRBV5-4 and TRBJ2-7, with 10 bases matching TRBD2. With 0 bases clipped from V and 5 bases from J, the junction kept 5 bases outside the gene matches. The germline CDR1 and CDR2 sequences are SGHNT and YYREEE (reference sequence). The CDR3 contains 15 residues. The CDR3 loop is CASSLERGGIHEQYF. The CDR3 DNA reads TGTGCCAGCAGCTTGGAGCGGGGGGGCATCCACGAGCAGTACTTC. Variable domain in full (rest from reference TRBV5-4 and TRBJ2-7): ETGVTQSPTHLIKTRGQQVTLRCSSQSGHNTVSWYQQALGQGPQFIFQYYREEENGRGNFPPRFSGLQFPNYSSELNVNALELDDSALYLCASSLERGGIHEQYFGPGTRLTVT.

This clone was picked up one time. The V and J genes are TRBV6-5 and TRBJ2-7; the match to TRBD1 covers 10 bases. The germline V gene encodes CDR1 MNHEY and CDR2 SVGAGI. V was pared by 3 bases and J by 4 bases, with 6 bases of the junction left unmatched. This CDR3 is 15 amino acids long. CDR3 region: CASSYGTGESYEQYF. The CDR3 nucleotides are TGTGCCAGCAGTTATGGGACAGGGGAATCATACGAGCAGTACTTC.